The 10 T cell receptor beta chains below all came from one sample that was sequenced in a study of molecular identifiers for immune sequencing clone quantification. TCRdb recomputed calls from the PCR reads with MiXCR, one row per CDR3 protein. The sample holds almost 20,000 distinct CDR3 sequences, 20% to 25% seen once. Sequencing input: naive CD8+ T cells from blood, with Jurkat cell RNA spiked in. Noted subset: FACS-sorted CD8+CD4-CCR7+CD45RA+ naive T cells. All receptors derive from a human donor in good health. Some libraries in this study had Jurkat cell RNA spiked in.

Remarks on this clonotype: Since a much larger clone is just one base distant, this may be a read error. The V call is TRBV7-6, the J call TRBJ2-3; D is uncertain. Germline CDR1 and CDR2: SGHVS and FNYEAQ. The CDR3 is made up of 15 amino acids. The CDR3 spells CASSLNGESTDTKYF. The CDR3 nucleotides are TGTGCCAGCAGCTTAAATGGGGAAAGCACAGATACGAAGTATTTT.

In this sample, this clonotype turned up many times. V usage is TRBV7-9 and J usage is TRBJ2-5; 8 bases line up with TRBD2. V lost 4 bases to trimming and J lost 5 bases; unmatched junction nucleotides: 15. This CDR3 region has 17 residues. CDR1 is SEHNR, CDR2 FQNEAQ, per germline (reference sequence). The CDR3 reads CASSSNNPGTREETQYF. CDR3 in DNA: TGTGCCAGCAGCTCGAATAACCCCGGGACTAGGGAGGAGACCCAGTACTTC.

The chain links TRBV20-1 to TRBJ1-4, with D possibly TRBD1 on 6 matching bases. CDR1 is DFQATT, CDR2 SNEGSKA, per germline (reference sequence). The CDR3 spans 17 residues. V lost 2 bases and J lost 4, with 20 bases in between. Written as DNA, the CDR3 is TGCAGTGCTAGAACTGGGGGGGGCCTGGGCTATAATGAAAAACTGTTTTTT. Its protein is CSARTGGGLGYNEKLFF.

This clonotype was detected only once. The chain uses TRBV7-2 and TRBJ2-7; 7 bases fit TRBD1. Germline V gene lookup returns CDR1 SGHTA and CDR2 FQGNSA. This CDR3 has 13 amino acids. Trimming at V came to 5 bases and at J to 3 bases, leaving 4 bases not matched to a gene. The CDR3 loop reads CASSLGDSYEQYF. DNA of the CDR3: TGTGCCAGCAGCCTAGGGGACAGCTACGAGCAGTACTTC.

The CDR3 DNA sequence: TGTGCCAGCACGCATGTTAGCGATTGGTATAGTGAGCAGTTCTTC. It is translated as CASTHVSDWYSEQFF. V and J are TRBV7-2 and TRBJ2-1; perhaps TRBD2 as D (5 bases). The germline CDR1 and CDR2 sequences are SGHTA and FQGNSA. This CDR3 has 15 amino acids. Trimming shortened V by 7 bases and J by 9 bases, and 22 bases separated the two germline ends.

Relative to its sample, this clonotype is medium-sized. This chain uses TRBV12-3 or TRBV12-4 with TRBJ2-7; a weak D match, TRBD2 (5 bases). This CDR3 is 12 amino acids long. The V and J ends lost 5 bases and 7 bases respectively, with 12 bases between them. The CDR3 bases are TGTGCCAGCAGTCGGACTGCTTGGGAGCAGTACTTC. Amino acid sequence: CASSRTAWEQYF.

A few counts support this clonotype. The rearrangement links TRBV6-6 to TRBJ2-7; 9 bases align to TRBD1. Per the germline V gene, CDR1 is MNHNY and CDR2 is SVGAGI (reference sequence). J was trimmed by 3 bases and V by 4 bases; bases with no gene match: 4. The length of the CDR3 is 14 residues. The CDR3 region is CASSFPGQGYEQYF. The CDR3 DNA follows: TGTGCCAGCAGTTTTCCGGGACAGGGCTACGAGCAGTACTTC.

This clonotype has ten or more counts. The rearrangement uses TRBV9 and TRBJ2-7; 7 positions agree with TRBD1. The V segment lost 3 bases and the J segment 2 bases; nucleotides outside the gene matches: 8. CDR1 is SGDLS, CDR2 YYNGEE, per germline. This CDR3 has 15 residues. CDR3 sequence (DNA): TGTGCCAGCAGCGCGTGGGACAGTAATACCTACGAGCAGTACTTC. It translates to CASSAWDSNTYEQYF.

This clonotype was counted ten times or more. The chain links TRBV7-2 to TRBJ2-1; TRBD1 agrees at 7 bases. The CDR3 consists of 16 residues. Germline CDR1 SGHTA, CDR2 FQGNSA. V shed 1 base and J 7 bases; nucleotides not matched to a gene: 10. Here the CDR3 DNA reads TGTGCCAGCAGCTTAGAGTATAGGACAGGACTTAATGAGCAGTTCTTC. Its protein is CASSLEYRTGLNEQFF.

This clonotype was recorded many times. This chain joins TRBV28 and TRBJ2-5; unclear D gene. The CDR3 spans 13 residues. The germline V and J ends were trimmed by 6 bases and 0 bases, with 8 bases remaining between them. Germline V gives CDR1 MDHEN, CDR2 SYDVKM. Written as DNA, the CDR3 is TGTGCCAGCAGCCCTCCGTACCAAGAGACCCAGTACTTC. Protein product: CASSPPYQETQYF.